The clone carrying this T cell receptor (beta chain) was observed a single time. This entry comes from a study of blood T cell repertoires in COVID-19. Looking at the study overall: Sources were T cells, B-cell-depleted T cells, or PBMCs; the material itself was cDNA or gDNA.

This CDR3 comprises 14 residues. Per germline, CDR1 MNHEY and CDR2 SMNVEV (reference sequence). Trimming cost V 6 bases and J 5 bases, with 16 bases left between them. Sequencing was performed with immunoSEQ multiplex PCR; in TCRdb, only in-frame clones are kept and a portion is missing. The sample includes tens of thousands of clones, 85% to 90% seen only once; the top ten take about 4.8%. The V gene is TRBV27, the J gene TRBJ1-1; D ambiguous. Sequenced input: peripheral blood. This sequence originates from a human donor in a cohort sampled during active COVID-19. This CDR3 is CASRTDPRGTEAFF. Here the CDR3 DNA reads TGTGCCAGCAGGACGGACCCACGGGGAACTGAAGCTTTCTTT.